This T cell receptor beta chain was sequenced during a study of blood T cell repertoires in COVID-19. Turning to the study itself: Samples came from the United States, Italy and Spain, spanning acute and convalescent COVID-19. The cDNA or gDNA used as material had been derived from T cells, B-cell-depleted T cells, or PBMCs.

Germline CDR1 is MRHNA and CDR2 is SNTAGT. The CDR3 covers 15 residues. Trimming took 2 bases from V and 4 from J; bases not matched to a gene: 5. Participants were aged about 18 to 90 years, lived in 24 US areas, and enrolled virtually. Only in-frame clones appear in the TCRdb table, and some are missing; sequencing was by immunoSEQ multiplex PCR. The sample holds about 200,000 clones, about 86% seen once. The sequencing input was PBMCs or T cells enriched from blood (not recorded which). This receptor was obtained from a woman aged 40-49 years with acute COVID-19. V and J are TRBV6-4 and TRBJ2-5; 9 bases match TRBD2. CDR3 coding DNA: TGTGCCAGCAGTGACCAGCGGGAGGATTTAGAGACCCAGTACTTC. Translating gives CASSDQREDLETQYF.